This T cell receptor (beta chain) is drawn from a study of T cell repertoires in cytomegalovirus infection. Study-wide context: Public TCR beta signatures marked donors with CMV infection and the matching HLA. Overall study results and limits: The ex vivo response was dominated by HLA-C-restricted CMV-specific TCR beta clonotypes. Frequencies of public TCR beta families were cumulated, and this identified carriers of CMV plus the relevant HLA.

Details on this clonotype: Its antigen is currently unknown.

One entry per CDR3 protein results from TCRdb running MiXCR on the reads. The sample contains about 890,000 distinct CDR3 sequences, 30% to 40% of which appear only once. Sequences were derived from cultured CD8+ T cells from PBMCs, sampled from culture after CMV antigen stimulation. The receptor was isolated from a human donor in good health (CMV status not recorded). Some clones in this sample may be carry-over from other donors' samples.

Here the CDR3 reads CASSFLRGLFGTEAFF. CDR3 coding DNA: TGTGCCAGCAGTTTCCTTCGGGGGCTATTTGGTACTGAAGCTTTCTTT. The chain combines TRBV27 with TRBJ1-1; TRBD1 might be the D (6 bases). Trimming took off 3 bases at V and 5 bases at J, with 19 bases between the two ends. The CDR3 runs 16 residues. Germline V lookup: CDR1 MNHEY, CDR2 SMNVEV (reference sequence).